The rows below give T cell receptor beta chains drawn from one sample of a study of blood T cell repertoires in COVID-19. Profiling relied on immunoSEQ multiplex PCR, and the TCRdb table lists in-frame clones only, not all of them. The sample consists of 250,000 to 300,000 clones, 65% to 90% of them appearing once. Sequencing was performed on peripheral blood. All receptors derive from a man aged 30-40 years with active or convalescent COVID-19. Both conserved end residues are part of each CDR3. The D gene is left open where the match is weak. Rows give clone size only sometimes, using once, few, many, or a class for an expanded clone.

clone size: .
J gene: TRBJ1-2
D gene: TRBD1
V gene: TRBV5-1
CDR3 DNA: TGCGCCAGCAGCAACCCCGGGACAGGCTATGGCTACACCTTC
CDR3 protein: CASSNPGTGYGYTF

clone size: once
J gene: TRBJ1-5
D gene: .
V gene: TRBV5-6
CDR3 DNA: TGTGCCAGCAGCGCAATACAGAGCAATCAGCCCCAGCATTTT
CDR3 protein: CASSAIQSNQPQHF

clone size: few
J gene: TRBJ1-5
D gene: .
V gene: TRBV19
CDR3 DNA: TGTGCCAGTAGTATTCCCCTGTGGGGGGGAAATCAGCCCCAGCATTTT
CDR3 protein: CASSIPLWGGNQPQHF

clone size: .
J gene: TRBJ1-2
D gene: TRBD1
V gene: TRBV7-9
CDR3 DNA: TGTGCCAGCAGCTTAGCAGGGGACAGAACGAACTATGGCTACACCTTC
CDR3 protein: CASSLAGDRTNYGYTF

clone size: .
J gene: TRBJ1-1
D gene: .
V gene: TRBV6-1
CDR3 DNA: TGTGCCAGCAGTGAACCGATAGCCTGGGGGGGGAGTACTGAAGCTTTCTTT
CDR3 protein: CASSEPIAWGGSTEAFF

clone size: .
J gene: TRBJ1-4
D gene: .
V gene: TRBV27
CDR3 DNA: TGTGCCAGCAGGGAGAGGGGGGGGTTTGAAAAACTGTTTTTT
CDR3 protein: CASRERGGFEKLFF

clone size: .
J gene: TRBJ1-1
D gene: .
V gene: TRBV6-5
CDR3 DNA: TGTGCCAGCAGTTACCAGGTATCCACTGAAGCTTTCTTT
CDR3 protein: CASSYQVSTEAFF

clone size: once
J gene: TRBJ1-6
D gene: .
V gene: TRBV6-1
CDR3 DNA: TGTGCCAGCAGTGATCTATGGGGAGCTCGTAATTCACCCCTCCACTTT
CDR3 protein: CASSDLWGARNSPLHF

clone size: .
J gene: TRBJ1-5
D gene: .
V gene: TRBV5-8
CDR3 DNA: TGTGCCAGCCGGGGGGCAGGGATGCAACAGCCCCAGCATTTT
CDR3 protein: CASRGAGMQQPQHF

clone size: .
J gene: TRBJ2-7
D gene: .
V gene: TRBV27
CDR3 DNA: TGTGCCAGCAGTAAATTAGGACAAACAAAGTACTTC
CDR3 protein: CASSKLGQTKYF

clone size: .
J gene: TRBJ2-3
D gene: TRBD2
V gene: TRBV6-2/TRBV6-3
CDR3 DNA: TGTGCCAGCAGTGCCGGACTAGCGGGGATTACAGATACGCAGTATTTT
CDR3 protein: CASSAGLAGITDTQYF

clone size: .
J gene: TRBJ2-7
D gene: .
V gene: TRBV27
CDR3 DNA: TGTGCCAGCAGTTTGAATCCCAGGGGCAGCGAGCAGTACTTC
CDR3 protein: CASSLNPRGSEQYF

clone size: .
J gene: TRBJ2-2
D gene: .
V gene: TRBV6-5
CDR3 DNA: TGTGCCAGCAGTATTGGGGGGAGTGGGGCCGGGGAGCTGTTTTTT
CDR3 protein: CASSIGGSGAGELFF

clone size: .
J gene: TRBJ2-1
D gene: TRBD2
V gene: TRBV19
CDR3 DNA: TGTGCCAGTAGTATAGGGGGGGGCAATGAGCAGTTCTTC
CDR3 protein: CASSIGGGNEQFF

clone size: .
J gene: TRBJ2-7
D gene: .
V gene: TRBV13
CDR3 DNA: TGTGCCAGCAGCTTAGCCCTATCCCCCTACGAGCAGTACTTC
CDR3 protein: CASSLALSPYEQYF

clone size: .
J gene: TRBJ1-1
D gene: .
V gene: TRBV13
CDR3 DNA: TGTGCCAGCAGCTTGCGCCCAGGGGTGAACACTGAAGCTTTCTTT
CDR3 protein: CASSLRPGVNTEAFF

clone size: .
J gene: TRBJ1-3
D gene: .
V gene: TRBV7-6
CDR3 DNA: TGTGCCAGCAGCTTAGGTCGGGGGTCTGGAAACACCATATATTTT
CDR3 protein: CASSLGRGSGNTIYF

clone size: .
J gene: TRBJ2-7
D gene: .
V gene: TRBV19
CDR3 DNA: TGTGCCAGTAGTCCTCGAAGCATTCGATACGAGCAGTACTTC
CDR3 protein: CASSPRSIRYEQYF

clone size: .
J gene: TRBJ2-1
D gene: TRBD2
V gene: TRBV7-8
CDR3 DNA: TGTGCCAGCAGCTTAGGACTAGCGGGGGGGCATGAGCAGTTCTTC
CDR3 protein: CASSLGLAGGHEQFF

clone size: .
J gene: TRBJ1-4
D gene: .
V gene: TRBV3-1/TRBV3-2
CDR3 DNA: TGTGCCAGCAGCCCGACCTCGGGGAAACTGTTTTTT
CDR3 protein: CASSPTSGKLFF

clone size: .
J gene: TRBJ1-6
D gene: TRBD1
V gene: TRBV6-6
CDR3 DNA: TGTGCCAGCAGCCCCTCCACGACAGGGACCAATTCACCCCTCCACTTT
CDR3 protein: CASSPSTTGTNSPLHF

clone size: .
J gene: TRBJ1-6
D gene: TRBD1
V gene: TRBV9
CDR3 DNA: TGTGCCAGCAGCTCTGCAGGACAGGGGGCGCGAGGCCCCCTCCACTTT
CDR3 protein: CASSSAGQGARGPLHF

clone size: .
J gene: TRBJ1-4
D gene: .
V gene: TRBV27
CDR3 DNA: TGTGCCAGCAGTTCCCCAGGGCTGAGGAGTGAAAAACTGTTTTTT
CDR3 protein: CASSSPGLRSEKLFF

clone size: .
J gene: TRBJ2-2
D gene: .
V gene: TRBV9
CDR3 DNA: TGTGCCAGCAGCGTAGCATGGGGCGTACCTGGGACCGGGGAGCTGTTTTTT
CDR3 protein: CASSVAWGVPGTGELFF

clone size: .
J gene: TRBJ1-3
D gene: TRBD1
V gene: TRBV9
CDR3 DNA: TGTGCCAGCAGCCCCCGGGGACAGGGGTCATTCGCCATATATTTT
CDR3 protein: CASSPRGQGSFAIYF

clone size: .
J gene: TRBJ2-3
D gene: TRBD2
V gene: TRBV6-1
CDR3 DNA: TGTGCCAGCAGTGAACCGGGACTAGCAATAGATACGCAGTATTTT
CDR3 protein: CASSEPGLAIDTQYF

clone size: .
J gene: TRBJ1-2
D gene: .
V gene: TRBV19
CDR3 DNA: TGTGCCAGTCAGGGCAGGGACTATGGCTACACCTTC
CDR3 protein: CASQGRDYGYTF

clone size: .
J gene: TRBJ2-7
D gene: .
V gene: TRBV5-1
CDR3 DNA: TGCGCCAGCAGCCCGGGTCAATTGCAGCTCTCCTACGAGCAGTACTTC
CDR3 protein: CASSPGQLQLSYEQYF

clone size: .
J gene: TRBJ1-6
D gene: TRBD1
V gene: TRBV30
CDR3 DNA: TGTGCCTGGAGTGTACCCCAACAGGGGGGAATTTCACCCCTCCACTTT
CDR3 protein: CAWSVPQQGGISPLHF

clone size: once
J gene: TRBJ2-5
D gene: .
V gene: TRBV4-1
CDR3 DNA: TGCGCCAGCAGCCAAGGTTTAGCTTCGGAGACCCAGTACTTC
CDR3 protein: CASSQGLASETQYF

clone size: .
J gene: TRBJ2-1
D gene: .
V gene: TRBV7-8
CDR3 DNA: TGTGCCAGCAGCTCCGAGAGGCGTGAGCAGTTCTTC
CDR3 protein: CASSSERREQFF

clone size: .
J gene: TRBJ2-1
D gene: TRBD2
V gene: TRBV24-1
CDR3 DNA: TGTGCCACCAGTGATTCTCTCACCAGCGGGGGTAACTACAATGAGCAGTTCTTC
CDR3 protein: CATSDSLTSGGNYNEQFF

clone size: .
J gene: TRBJ2-5
D gene: TRBD1
V gene: TRBV27
CDR3 DNA: TGTGCCAGCAGTCCCACCCCCGGGACAGACAAAGAGACCCAGTACTTC
CDR3 protein: CASSPTPGTDKETQYF

clone size: .
J gene: TRBJ2-7
D gene: .
V gene: TRBV19
CDR3 DNA: TGTGCCAGTAGTATCGGCCCGGGGGCCTACGAGCAGTACTTC
CDR3 protein: CASSIGPGAYEQYF

clone size: .
J gene: TRBJ1-2
D gene: TRBD1
V gene: TRBV27
CDR3 DNA: TGTGCCAGCAGTTTCACTTCCCGGGACAGGGCTCGTGGCTACACCTTC
CDR3 protein: CASSFTSRDRARGYTF